The present T cell receptor beta chain was sequenced within a study of cytotoxic CD8 clonotypes in ibrutinib-treated CLL. The CDR3 is made up of 16 amino acids. V lost 4 bases and J lost 8; bases outside the gene matches: 11. Germline V gives CDR1 SGDLS, CDR2 YYNGEE. The table came from immunoSEQ multiplex PCR; TCRdb's copy has only in-frame clones and leaves some out. The sample yields around 300,000 clones, about 80% seen once. General study results and limits: Measured clonality at baseline was greater than in age-matched healthy donors and tracked with circulating CD8+ T-cell counts. Whereas clonality rose at ibrutinib response, it declined toward baseline at progression. There were differences in sampling times between sustained-remission and progressing patients.

A few counts support this clone. Its antigen is still unknown. The sample consisted of PBMCs, taken before ibrutinib treatment. This chain links TRBV9 with TRBJ2-1, with 11 bases matching TRBD1. The receptor comes from a human donor with chronic lymphocytic leukemia. The CDR3 loop reads CASSIRTGGFLDEQFF. In DNA form, the CDR3 reads TGTGCCAGCAGCATCCGGACAGGGGGCTTTTTGGATGAGCAGTTCTTC.